These T cell receptor beta chains were read from a single sample in a study of monozygotic twins with cystic fibrosis. The method was immunoSEQ multiplex PCR; TCRdb's version includes in-frame clones alone and lacks a portion of them. The repertoire holds about 24,000 clones, 80% to 90% seen once, with 1% to 1.5% in the top ten. The sample was blood. Receptor source: a woman under 40 with cystic fibrosis. CDR3s include the opening cysteine and the closing phenylalanine or tryptophan. The order of the fields is CDR3 protein, CDR3 DNA, V gene, J gene, clone size, D gene. The D gene is left open where the match is weak. Not all rows give a size; the values are once, few, many and, for expanded clones, a class.

cdr3_aa: CASSVLAGVYNEQFF
cdr3_nt: TGTGCCAGCAGCGTGCTAGCGGGGGTCTACAATGAGCAGTTCTTC
v_call: TRBV7-6
j_call: TRBJ2-1
clone_size: .
d_call: TRBD2

cdr3_aa: CASRSGRFGEKLFF
cdr3_nt: TGTGCCAGCCGATCGGGACGGTTTGGTGAAAAACTGTTTTTT
v_call: TRBV7-2
j_call: TRBJ1-4
clone_size: .
d_call: .

cdr3_aa: CASSQAGTEAFF
cdr3_nt: TGCGCCAGCAGCCAAGCCGGTACTGAAGCTTTCTTT
v_call: TRBV4-3
j_call: TRBJ1-1
clone_size: .
d_call: .

cdr3_aa: CASSPIIRTSLNEQFF
cdr3_nt: TGCGCCAGCAGCCCCATTATTAGGACTAGTCTCAATGAGCAGTTCTTC
v_call: TRBV4-1
j_call: TRBJ2-1
clone_size: .
d_call: TRBD2

cdr3_aa: CASSGQSGTEAFF
cdr3_nt: TGTGCCAGCAGTGGACAGTCGGGTACTGAAGCTTTCTTT
v_call: TRBV6-1
j_call: TRBJ1-1
clone_size: .
d_call: .

cdr3_aa: CASGSYEQYF
cdr3_nt: TGTGCCAGCGGGTCCTACGAGCAGTACTTC
v_call: TRBV6-1
j_call: TRBJ2-7
clone_size: once
d_call: .

cdr3_aa: CASSQDRGAGGELFF
cdr3_nt: TGCGCCAGCAGCCAAGATCGGGGGGCAGGCGGGGAGCTGTTTTTT
v_call: TRBV4-3
j_call: TRBJ2-2
clone_size: .
d_call: .

cdr3_aa: CASSQDRRGSYEQYF
cdr3_nt: TGCGCCAGCAGCCAAGATCGTCGGGGGTCCTACGAGCAGTACTTC
v_call: TRBV4-3
j_call: TRBJ2-7
clone_size: .
d_call: .

cdr3_aa: CASSVQGGGSPLHF
cdr3_nt: TGTGCCAGCAGCGTTCAGGGGGGTGGTTCACCCCTCCACTTT
v_call: TRBV9
j_call: TRBJ1-6
clone_size: once
d_call: TRBD1

cdr3_aa: CASSRAPYEQYF
cdr3_nt: TGTGCCAGCAGTAGGGCCCCCTACGAGCAGTACTTC
v_call: TRBV2
j_call: TRBJ2-7
clone_size: .
d_call: .

cdr3_aa: CASSLMAGTPNEQFF
cdr3_nt: TGTGCCAGCAGTTTAATGGCGGGGACACCCAATGAGCAGTTCTTC
v_call: TRBV27
j_call: TRBJ2-1
clone_size: .
d_call: .

cdr3_aa: CASTQAGVGTGELFF
cdr3_nt: TGTGCCAGCACCCAGGCCGGGGTTGGCACCGGGGAGCTGTTTTTT
v_call: TRBV9
j_call: TRBJ2-2
clone_size: .
d_call: .

cdr3_aa: CSVTDRMVLGGANVLTF
cdr3_nt: TGCAGCGTTACCGACAGGATGGTATTGGGTGGGGCCAACGTCCTGACTTTC
v_call: TRBV29-1
j_call: TRBJ2-6
clone_size: .
d_call: .

cdr3_aa: CASSLLGPPANEKLFF
cdr3_nt: TGTGCCAGCAGTTTATTGGGCCCTCCCGCCAATGAAAAACTGTTTTTT
v_call: TRBV27
j_call: TRBJ1-4
clone_size: .
d_call: .

cdr3_aa: CASSLLGTSGPTDTQYF
cdr3_nt: TGTGCCAGCAGTTTATTAGGGACTAGCGGACCCACAGATACGCAGTATTTT
v_call: TRBV27
j_call: TRBJ2-3
clone_size: .
d_call: TRBD2

cdr3_aa: CASSVGGGSEGAQYF
cdr3_nt: TGTGCCAGCAGCGTAGGTGGCGGGTCCGAAGGGGCCCAGTACTTC
v_call: TRBV9
j_call: TRBJ2-5
clone_size: .
d_call: .

cdr3_aa: CASSAGPNVGYNEQFF
cdr3_nt: TGCGCCAGCAGCGCCGGACCCAACGTGGGCTACAATGAGCAGTTCTTC
v_call: TRBV5-1
j_call: TRBJ2-1
clone_size: .
d_call: .

cdr3_aa: CASSLGQPNTEAFF
cdr3_nt: TGTGCCAGCAGCTTGGGACAACCGAACACTGAAGCTTTCTTT
v_call: TRBV11-2
j_call: TRBJ1-1
clone_size: few
d_call: .

cdr3_aa: CASSLYGEWDTEAFF
cdr3_nt: TGTGCCAGCAGCTTGTATGGCGAGTGGGACACTGAAGCTTTCTTT
v_call: TRBV5-4
j_call: TRBJ1-1
clone_size: .
d_call: .

cdr3_aa: CASSFPGISTDTQYF
cdr3_nt: TGTGCCAGCAGCTTTCCCGGTATTAGCACAGATACGCAGTATTTT
v_call: TRBV7-2
j_call: TRBJ2-3
clone_size: once
d_call: .

cdr3_aa: CASSFGTGTTNEKLFF
cdr3_nt: TGTGCCAGCAGCTTCGGGACAGGCACAACTAATGAAAAACTGTTTTTT
v_call: TRBV7-9
j_call: TRBJ1-4
clone_size: .
d_call: TRBD1

cdr3_aa: CATSRGGDQETQYF
cdr3_nt: TGTGCCACCAGCCGAGGGGGTGATCAAGAGACCCAGTACTTC
v_call: TRBV15
j_call: TRBJ2-5
clone_size: .
d_call: .

cdr3_aa: CASSQGFGSNEKLFF
cdr3_nt: TGCGCCAGCAGCCAAGGATTTGGGTCGAATGAAAAACTGTTTTTT
v_call: TRBV4-3
j_call: TRBJ1-4
clone_size: .
d_call: .

cdr3_aa: CASSLWGEETQYF
cdr3_nt: TGCGCCAGCAGCTTGTGGGGGGAAGAGACCCAGTACTTC
v_call: TRBV5-1
j_call: TRBJ2-5
clone_size: .
d_call: .

cdr3_aa: CASSLVIGGEETQYF
cdr3_nt: TGTGCCAGTAGTCTTGTAATAGGGGGCGAAGAGACCCAGTACTTC
v_call: TRBV19
j_call: TRBJ2-5
clone_size: once
d_call: TRBD1

cdr3_aa: CASSFRDRDTGELFF
cdr3_nt: TGTGCCAGCAGCTTCCGGGACAGGGACACCGGGGAGCTGTTTTTT
v_call: TRBV7-2
j_call: TRBJ2-2
clone_size: .
d_call: TRBD1

cdr3_aa: CASSPRTDTQYF
cdr3_nt: TGTGCCAGCTCACCACGCACAGATACGCAGTATTTT
v_call: TRBV18
j_call: TRBJ2-3
clone_size: .
d_call: .

cdr3_aa: CASSFWQVLHNEQFF
cdr3_nt: TGTGCCAGCAGCTTTTGGCAGGTCCTCCACAATGAGCAGTTCTTC
v_call: TRBV7-2
j_call: TRBJ2-1
clone_size: .
d_call: .

cdr3_aa: CASSFDRAVDSPLHF
cdr3_nt: TGTGCCAGCAGCTTTGATCGGGCAGTGGATTCACCCCTCCACTTT
v_call: TRBV7-8
j_call: TRBJ1-6
clone_size: .
d_call: .

cdr3_aa: CASKFNRGRNEQFF
cdr3_nt: TGTGCCAGCAAATTTAACAGGGGTCGGAATGAGCAGTTCTTC
v_call: TRBV5-8
j_call: TRBJ2-1
clone_size: .
d_call: TRBD1

cdr3_aa: CASRGLLNTEAFF
cdr3_nt: TGTGCCAGCAGGGGACTTCTAAACACTGAAGCTTTCTTT
v_call: TRBV6-5
j_call: TRBJ1-1
clone_size: .
d_call: .

cdr3_aa: CASSQGSGYEQYF
cdr3_nt: TGTGCCAGCAGCCAAGGTTCGGGCTACGAGCAGTACTTC
v_call: TRBV4-2
j_call: TRBJ2-7
clone_size: .
d_call: .